These T cell receptor beta chains were read from a single sample in a study of T cell responses to AZD1222 COVID-19 vaccine. Using immunoSEQ multiplex PCR, the repertoire was profiled, and TCRdb retains in-frame clones only, with some absent. The sample lists 150,000 to 200,000 clones, about 90% seen once, with 1% to 1.5% in the top ten. The source was peripheral blood, collected 28 days after the second AZD1222 dose. These receptors were taken from an adult who received the AZD1222 COVID-19 vaccine. CDR3s include the opening cysteine and the closing phenylalanine or tryptophan. Each record gives: CDR3 protein, CDR3 DNA, J gene, clone size, D gene, V gene. D genes are given only for firm matches. Clone sizes are given selectively: once, few, many, or a class where the clone is expanded.

CDR3 protein: CASRRAGVNTGELFF; CDR3 DNA: TGTGCCAGCAGGCGGGCTGGGGTAAACACCGGGGAGCTGTTTTTT; J gene: TRBJ2-2; clone size: -; D gene: -; V gene: TRBV6-6
CDR3 protein: CASSLGRANTEAFF; CDR3 DNA: TGTGCCAGCAGCTTAGGCAGGGCGAACACTGAAGCTTTCTTT; J gene: TRBJ1-1; clone size: -; D gene: -; V gene: TRBV11-3
CDR3 protein: CASSDGTGAGELFF; CDR3 DNA: TGTGCCAGCAGTGACGGGACAGGGGCCGGGGAGCTGTTTTTT; J gene: TRBJ2-2; clone size: medium-sized; D gene: TRBD1; V gene: TRBV6-4
CDR3 protein: CAGQDRGRGEKLFF; CDR3 DNA: TGTGCCGGACAAGACAGGGGGCGAGGGGAAAAACTGTTTTTT; J gene: TRBJ1-4; clone size: -; D gene: TRBD1; V gene: TRBV28
CDR3 protein: CASSQDRSGLTDTQYF; CDR3 DNA: TGCGCCAGCAGCCAAGATCGGTCGGGGCTCACAGATACGCAGTATTTT; J gene: TRBJ2-3; clone size: -; D gene: -; V gene: TRBV4-1
CDR3 protein: CASSLGSGQPQHF; CDR3 DNA: TGTGCCAGCAGCTTAGGTTCGGGGCAGCCCCAGCATTTT; J gene: TRBJ1-5; clone size: -; D gene: -; V gene: TRBV7-2
CDR3 protein: CATSRERIELFF; CDR3 DNA: TGTGCCACCAGCAGAGAAAGAATCGAACTGTTTTTT; J gene: TRBJ1-4; clone size: -; D gene: -; V gene: TRBV15
CDR3 protein: CASSLVGGATSSYEQYF; CDR3 DNA: TGTGCCAGCAGCTTAGTGGGCGGGGCGACAAGCTCCTACGAGCAGTACTTC; J gene: TRBJ2-7; clone size: -; D gene: -; V gene: TRBV7-2
CDR3 protein: CASSYSQGHPNSPLHF; CDR3 DNA: TGTGCCAGCAGTTACTCCCAGGGACACCCTAATTCACCCCTCCACTTT; J gene: TRBJ1-6; clone size: -; D gene: -; V gene: TRBV6-5
CDR3 protein: CASSHVQGNEQFF; CDR3 DNA: TGCGCCAGCAGCCACGTACAGGGAAATGAGCAGTTCTTC; J gene: TRBJ2-1; clone size: -; D gene: -; V gene: TRBV4-1
CDR3 protein: CASRAEQYF; CDR3 DNA: TGCGCCAGCAGGGCCGAGCAGTACTTC; J gene: TRBJ2-7; clone size: -; D gene: -; V gene: TRBV10-1
CDR3 protein: CASTHEGRETQYF; CDR3 DNA: TGTGCCAGCACCCACGAGGGGAGAGAGACCCAGTACTTC; J gene: TRBJ2-5; clone size: -; D gene: -; V gene: TRBV21-1
CDR3 protein: CASRGGGGYTF; CDR3 DNA: TGTGCCAGCAGGGGAGGAGGGGGCTACACCTTC; J gene: TRBJ1-2; clone size: -; D gene: -; V gene: TRBV27